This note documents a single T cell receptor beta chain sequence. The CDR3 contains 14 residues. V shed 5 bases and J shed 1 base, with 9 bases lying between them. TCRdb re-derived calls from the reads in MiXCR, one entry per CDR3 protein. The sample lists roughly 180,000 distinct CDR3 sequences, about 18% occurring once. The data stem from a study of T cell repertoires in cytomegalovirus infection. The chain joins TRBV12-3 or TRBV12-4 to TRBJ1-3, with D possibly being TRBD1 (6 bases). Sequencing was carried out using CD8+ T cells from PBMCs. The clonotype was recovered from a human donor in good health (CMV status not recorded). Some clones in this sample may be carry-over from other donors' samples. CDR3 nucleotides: TGTGCCAGCAGTCTAGGACAGTCTGGAAACACCATATATTTT. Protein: CASSLGQSGNTIYF.